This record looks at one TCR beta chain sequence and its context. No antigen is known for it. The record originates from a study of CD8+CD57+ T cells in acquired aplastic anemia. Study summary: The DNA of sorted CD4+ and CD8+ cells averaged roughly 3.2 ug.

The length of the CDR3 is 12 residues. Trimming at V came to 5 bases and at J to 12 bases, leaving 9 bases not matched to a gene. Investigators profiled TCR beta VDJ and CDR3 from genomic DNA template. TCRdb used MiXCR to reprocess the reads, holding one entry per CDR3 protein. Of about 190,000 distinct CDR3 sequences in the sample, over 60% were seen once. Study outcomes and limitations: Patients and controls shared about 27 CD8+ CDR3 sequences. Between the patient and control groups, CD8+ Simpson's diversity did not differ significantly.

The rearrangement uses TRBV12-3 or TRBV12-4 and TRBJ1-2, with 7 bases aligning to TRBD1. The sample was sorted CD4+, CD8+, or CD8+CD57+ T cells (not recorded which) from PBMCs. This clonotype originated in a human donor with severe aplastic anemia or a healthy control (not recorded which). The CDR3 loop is CASSMGQFGNTF. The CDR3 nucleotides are TGTGCCAGCAGTATGGGACAGTTTGGAAACACCTTC.